This entry is about one T cell receptor beta chain. The CDR3 runs to 15 residues. Trimming took off 4 bases at V and 8 bases at J, with 18 bases between the two ends. Germline assignment: CDR1 SGHDN and CDR2 FVKESK. The repertoire was sequenced with immunoSEQ multiplex PCR; TCRdb's copy has only in-frame clones and lacks some. The data show roughly 37,000 clones, around four fifths seen once. The sample originates from a study of PD-1 blockade in mismatch repair-deficient tumors. The TCR originated in an adult with mismatch repair-deficient cancer. The rearrangement uses TRBV14 and TRBJ2-1, with a tentative D call TRBD2 (6 bases). The sequencing used PBMCs, collected roughly 40 weeks after starting pembrolizumab. The CDR3 protein is CASSRTGSLRDEQFF. The CDR3 bases are TGTGCCAGCAGCCGAACCGGGAGTCTTAGGGATGAGCAGTTCTTC.